These 19 T cell receptor beta chains came from one sample sequenced in a study of T cell responses to AZD1222 COVID-19 vaccine. Sequenced by immunoSEQ multiplex PCR; TCRdb stores in-frame clones only, minus some. The repertoire has about 200,000 clones, 90% to 95% of them found once; the top ten carry around 3.6%. The sequences come from peripheral blood, collected 28 days after the second AZD1222 dose. The receptors shown here come from an adult who received the AZD1222 COVID-19 vaccine.

The chain carries TRBV24-1 and TRBJ2-7; TRBD1 or TRBD2 may be the D gene (6 bases each). V was cut by 5 bases and J by 3 bases, with 10 bases left in between. The CDR3 has 13 residues. Germline lookup yields CDR1 KGHDR and CDR2 SFDVKD. CDR3 nucleotides: TGTGCCACCAGTGGGGGGCGGGGCTACGAGCAGTACTTC. Encoded protein: CATSGGRGYEQYF.

V usage is TRBV5-1 and J usage is TRBJ1-2, with D maybe TRBD1 (6 bases). V lost 0 bases to trimming and J lost 8 bases, with 11 bases between them. CDR3 length equals 13 residues. CDR1 is SGHRS and CDR2 is YFSETQ in the germline V gene. CDR3 in DNA: TGCGCCAGCAGCTTGGACAGGGTTACAGGCTACACCTTC. As protein: CASSLDRVTGYTF.

V is TRBV7-2 and J is TRBJ1-1, with 12 bases lining up with TRBD1. The CDR3 is made up of 16 amino acids. Trimming removed 5 bases from V and 8 bases from J; junction bases left unmatched: 12. CDR1 and CDR2 (germline): SGHTA, FQGNSA. The chain's CDR3 is CASSPGTGGKAYEAFF. The CDR3 region has the DNA TGTGCCAGCAGCCCGGGGACAGGGGGCAAGGCCTACGAAGCTTTCTTT. Full variable domain (remainder filled in from reference TRBV7-2 and TRBJ1-1): GAGVSQSPSNKVTEKGKDVELRCDPISGHTALYWYRQSLGQGLEFLIYFQGNSAPDKSGLPSDRFSAERTGGSVSTLTIQRTQQEDSAVYLCASSPGTGGKAYEAFFGQGTRLTVV.

The gene calls are TRBV28 and TRBJ1-6; 9 bases map to TRBD1. This CDR3 is built from 17 residues. V gave up 5 bases and J gave up 8 bases; unmatched junction bases: 13. CDR1 and CDR2 from the germline V gene are MDHEN and SYDVKM. CDR3: CASSLNRWGDRDSPLHF. The CDR3 coding sequence is TGTGCCAGCAGTCTTAATAGGTGGGGGGACAGGGATTCACCCCTCCACTTT. Full variable domain (missing parts from reference TRBV28 and TRBJ1-6): DVKVTQSSRYLVKRTGEKVFLECVQDMDHENMFWYRQDPGLGLRLIYFSYDVKMKEKGDIPEGYSVSREKKERFSLILESASTNQTSMYLCASSLNRWGDRDSPLHFGNGTRLTVT.

The rearrangement uses TRBV20-1 and TRBJ2-7; 8 bases align to TRBD2. Germline V gene data show CDR1 as DFQATT and CDR2 as SNEGSKA (reference sequence). With 3 bases clipped from V and 5 bases from J, the junction kept 9 bases outside the gene matches. This CDR3 contains 14 residues. The chain's CDR3 is CSASNLAGGNEQYF. CDR3 coding DNA: TGCAGTGCTAGTAACCTAGCGGGTGGCAACGAGCAGTACTTC.

A single count supports this clone. The chain recombines TRBV3-1 (or the pseudogene TRBV3-2) with TRBJ2-6; no clear D. CDR3 length equals 17 residues. Trimming removed 4 bases from V and 2 bases from J, with 15 bases in between. CDR1 is LGHDT and CDR2 is YNNKEL in the germline V gene (reference sequence). CDR3 coding DNA: TGTGCCAGCAGCCCCAGGCAGGCAACAACTGGGGCCAACGTCCTGACTTTC. This gives the protein CASSPRQATTGANVLTF.

As DNA, the CDR3 is TGTGCCTGGGGGGAGGGATTGCGTGGCTACACCTTC. This encodes CAWGEGLRGYTF. The chain combines TRBV7-9 with TRBJ1-2; tentatively, D is TRBD1 (5 bases). CDR1 and CDR2 (germline): SEHNR, FQNEAQ (reference sequence). V shed 11 bases and J shed 7 bases, with 17 bases lying between them. The CDR3 is 12 residues long.

The V call is TRBV4-3, the J call TRBJ1-2; D unclear. The CDR3 length is 15 residues. Trimming took 0 bases from V and 0 from J, leaving 8 bases between them. Germline V gene data show CDR1 as LGHNA and CDR2 as YSLEER. The chain's CDR3 is CASSQDLATNYGYTF. Written as DNA, the CDR3 is TGCGCCAGCAGCCAAGATCTTGCGACTAACTATGGCTACACCTTC.

The chain uses TRBV28 and TRBJ2-3, with 12 bases aligning to TRBD1. The CDR3 runs 16 residues. CDR1 is MDHEN, CDR2 SYDVKM, per germline. Trimming cost V 5 bases and J 7 bases; bases outside gene matches: 10. CDR3 DNA sequence: TGTGCCAGCAGTCCTACTGGGACAGGGGGCTTGAATACGCAGTATTTT. Translated: CASSPTGTGGLNTQYF.

This sequence joins TRBV7-9 and TRBJ2-1; TRBD2 is a possible D gene (5 bases). Germline-derived CDR1 and CDR2 are SEHNR and FQNEAQ (reference sequence). CDR3 size: 12 residues. The V end lost 5 bases, the J end lost 9 bases, and 11 bases lay between the germline ends. The CDR3 DNA follows: TGTGCCAGCAGCCCCACGGCGGGTGAGCAGTTCTTC. The encoded protein is CASSPTAGEQFF. The full variable domain, in which reference TRBV7-9 and TRBJ2-1 provide the parts outside the CDR3, is DTGVSQNPRHKITKRGQNVTFRCDPISEHNRLYWYRQTLGQGPEFLTYFQNEAQLEKSRLLSDRFSAERPKGSFSTLEIQRTEQGDSAMYLCASSPTAGEQFFGPGTRLTVL.

This CDR3 reads CASSLGVGTQQYF. CDR3 nucleotides: TGCGCCAGCAGCTTGGGGGTCGGGACACAGCAGTACTTC. The V call is TRBV5-1, the J call TRBJ2-7, with D perhaps TRBD1 (6 bases). The V gene lost 0 bases and the J gene lost 8 bases, with 12 bases spanning the gap. Germline loops: CDR1 SGHRS, CDR2 YFSETQ. The CDR3 is made up of 13 amino acids.

The chain is built from TRBV5-6 and TRBJ1-2; maybe TRBD1 (6 bases). Germline values: CDR1 SGHDT, CDR2 YYEEEE. The CDR3 covers 14 residues. The V and J ends lost 0 bases and 5 bases respectively, with 11 bases between them. In DNA, the CDR3 is TGTGCCAGCAGCTTGGGCAGGGGACCATATGGCTACACCTTC. Translating it yields CASSLGRGPYGYTF.

V is TRBV11-2 and J is TRBJ1-6, with a tentative D call TRBD1 (5 bases). With 1 base removed from V and 0 bases from J, the gap between germline ends came to 10 bases. There are 17 residues in the CDR3. Germline values: CDR1 SGHAT, CDR2 FQNNGV. CDR3 DNA: TGTGCCAGCAGCTTAGTTCGACAGAGCTCCTATAATTCACCCCTCCACTTT. Translation gives CASSLVRQSSYNSPLHF.

The V call is TRBV6-1, the J call TRBJ2-7; the D is unclear. The CDR3 sequence is 15 residues long. The germline CDR1 and CDR2 sequences are MNHNS and SASEGT. V was trimmed by 1 base and J by 2 bases, leaving 12 bases between them. CDR3 loop: CASSEGGSGTYEQYF. The CDR3 nucleotides are TGTGCCAGCAGTGAAGGAGGTTCTGGGACCTACGAGCAGTACTTC.

This clone was counted a few times. The chain has TRBV6-5 and TRBJ2-7; 8 bases line up with TRBD1. The ends lost 3 bases at V and 2 bases at J; junction bases unmatched: 6. CDR3 length: 15 residues. CDR1 and CDR2 (germline): MNHEY, SVGAGI. The CDR3 nucleotides are TGTGCCAGCAGTTATAGACAGGGGTCCCCCTACGAGCAGTACTTC. The encoded protein is CASSYRQGSPYEQYF.

The chain has TRBV29-1 and TRBJ1-1; the match to TRBD1 covers 7 bases. This CDR3 has 15 residues. J was trimmed by 8 bases and V by 0 bases; bases with no gene match: 12. The germline V gene encodes CDR1 SQVTM and CDR2 ANQGSEA. CDR3 in amino acids: CSVEDLTPTGPEAFF. The CDR3 DNA is TGCAGCGTTGAAGATCTTACCCCGACAGGGCCCGAAGCTTTCTTT.

This clone was seen a single time. This chain connects TRBV3-1 (or the pseudogene TRBV3-2) to TRBJ2-7, with 12 bases that match TRBD1. The J segment lost 5 bases and the V segment lost 3 bases, leaving 5 bases of the junction unmatched. This CDR3 contains 15 residues. Germline V gives CDR1 LGHDT, CDR2 YNNKEL (reference sequence). In DNA form, the CDR3 reads TGTGCCAGCAGCCACCTAGGGACAGGGGGCGACGAGCAGTACTTC. Translated: CASSHLGTGGDEQYF.

The chain recombines TRBV18 with TRBJ1-6, with unresolved D. V was cut by 3 bases and J by 10 bases, with 13 bases left in between. CDR3 length: 14 amino acids. Germline CDR1 is KGHSH and CDR2 is LQKENI. This chain's CDR3 is CASSPQGDGSPLHF. The CDR3 nucleotides read TGTGCCAGCTCACCCCAAGGTGACGGATCACCCCTCCACTTT.

This clone occurred once. The chain uses TRBV19 and TRBJ1-6; D is unclear. The CDR3 length is 12 residues. Per germline, CDR1 LNHDA and CDR2 SQIVND (reference sequence). Deletions cut 5 bases from V and 9 bases from J, with 8 bases between. CDR3 nucleotides: TGTGCCAGTAGTTCTTCGTTTTCACCCCTCCACTTT. This gives the protein CASSSSFSPLHF. The entire variable domain, with the rest obtained from reference TRBV19 and TRBJ1-6, is as follows: DGGITQSPKYLFRKEGQNVTLSCEQNLNHDAMYWYRQDPGQGLRLIYYSQIVNDFQKGDIAEGYSVSREKKESFPLTVTSAQKNPTAFYLCASSSSFSPLHFGNGTRLTVT.